This T cell receptor (beta chain) was identified during a study of response to subunit inactivated influenza vaccine. TCRdb reprocessed the RT-PCR reads via MiXCR and lists one record per CDR3 protein. Of fewer than 700,000 distinct CDR3 sequences detected, 13% appear once; the ten largest clones hold less than 15%. Trimming cost V 1 base and J 5 bases, with 11 bases left between them. The CDR3 length is 14 residues. Per germline, CDR1 SQVTM and CDR2 ANQGSEA. The source of this sequence is a man between 45 and 60 years old who received an inactivated influenza vaccine. This specimen consisted of PBMCs from blood, obtained 40 to 50 days after vaccination. The chain joins TRBV29-1 to TRBJ1-4; D is unclear. The CDR3 coding sequence is TGCAGCGTTGAAGGTGGCGTAACAAATGAAAAACTGTTTTTT. Protein sequence: CSVEGGVTNEKLFF. Supplemented by reference TRBV29-1 and TRBJ1-4, the full variable domain reads SAVISQKPSRDICQRGTSLTIQCQVDSQVTMMFWYRQQPGQSLTLIATANQGSEATYESGFVIDKFPISRPNLTFSTLTVSNMSPEDSSIYLCSVEGGVTNEKLFFGSGTQLSVL.